Presented here are 29 T cell receptor beta chains from one specimen sequenced in a study of blood T cell repertoires in COVID-19. TCRdb keeps only in-frame clones here, not all; method: immunoSEQ multiplex PCR. The sample yields under 150,000 clones, roughly 89% seen once. Sequencing input: peripheral blood. These receptors came from a man aged 50-59 years with active or convalescent COVID-19.

The chain combines TRBV4-3 with TRBJ2-1; 10 positions match TRBD2. J gave up 3 bases and V 1 base, and 6 bases lay outside the gene matches. The germline V gene has CDR1 LGHNA and CDR2 YSLEER. There are 17 residues in the CDR3. The CDR3 loop is CASSQALAGDNYNEQFF. In DNA form, the CDR3 reads TGCGCCAGCAGCCAAGCCCTAGCGGGGGATAACTACAATGAGCAGTTCTTC.

The J gene is TRBJ2-5, the V gene TRBV7-2; possible D gene TRBD2, 6 bases. The CDR3 runs to 13 residues. V lost 3 bases to trimming and J lost 5 bases, with 10 bases between them. Germline V lookup: CDR1 SGHTA, CDR2 FQGNSA. CDR3 protein: CASSFGSAETQYF. The CDR3 DNA follows: TGTGCCAGCAGCTTCGGGAGTGCGGAGACCCAGTACTTC. Full variable domain (missing parts from reference TRBV7-2 and TRBJ2-5): GAGVSQSPSNKVTEKGKDVELRCDPISGHTALYWYRQSLGQGLEFLIYFQGNSAPDKSGLPSDRFSAERTGGSVSTLTIQRTQQEDSAVYLCASSFGSAETQYFGPGTRLLVL.

This sequence joins TRBV3-1 (or the pseudogene TRBV3-2) and TRBJ2-1; 8 bases match TRBD2. Germline V gene sequence: CDR1 LGHDT, CDR2 YNNKEL (reference sequence). Losses at the gene ends were 1 base for V and 4 bases for J; bases not matched to a gene: 9. The CDR3 runs to 17 residues. The CDR3 DNA is TGTGCCAGCAGCCAAGGTCCAGCGGGGGAGGGTTACAATGAGCAGTTCTTC. Encoded protein: CASSQGPAGEGYNEQFF.

This chain uses TRBV29-1 with TRBJ1-2; D gene unclear. The CDR3 sequence is 14 residues long. The V and J ends lost 6 bases and 0 bases respectively, with 14 bases between them. Germline V gene lookup returns CDR1 SQVTM and CDR2 ANQGSEA. CDR3 protein: CSVPGGPTNYGYTF. The CDR3 bases are TGCAGCGTACCGGGAGGGCCCACTAACTATGGCTACACCTTC.

V gene TRBV9 combines with J gene TRBJ1-3; D is unresolved. Looked up from germline, CDR1 is SGDLS and CDR2 is YYNGEE. Deletions cut 1 base from V and 0 bases from J, with 5 bases between. This CDR3 contains 14 residues. CDR3 sequence reads: CASSVMYSGNTIYF. Written as DNA, the CDR3 is TGTGCCAGCAGCGTAATGTACTCTGGAAACACCATATATTTT.

The V call is TRBV19, the J call TRBJ2-6, with D tentatively TRBD1 (6 bases). V was cut by 5 bases and J by 0 bases, with 17 bases left in between. The CDR3 runs 18 residues. Germline CDR1 LNHDA, CDR2 SQIVND (reference sequence). The CDR3 DNA sequence: TGTGCCAGTAGTGCGATACAGGGTCCCATCTCTGGGGCCAACGTCCTGACTTTC. Translating it yields CASSAIQGPISGANVLTF. Combining the CDR3 with reference TRBV19 and TRBJ2-6 gives the whole variable domain DGGITQSPKYLFRKEGQNVTLSCEQNLNHDAMYWYRQDPGQGLRLIYYSQIVNDFQKGDIAEGYSVSREKKESFPLTVTSAQKNPTAFYLCASSAIQGPISGANVLTFGAGSRLTVL.

This chain joins TRBV12-5 and TRBJ2-2; 13 nucleotides agree with TRBD2. The CDR3 totals 16 residues. Germline loops: CDR1 LGHNT, CDR2 FRNRAP. The J segment lost 3 bases and the V segment lost 5 bases, leaving 3 bases of the junction unmatched. The CDR3, as DNA: TGTGCTAGTGGTAAGGGACTAGCGGGGTACACCGGGGAGCTGTTTTTT. Protein sequence: CASGKGLAGYTGELFF.

The chain carries TRBV25-1 and TRBJ2-2; 8 bases align to TRBD1. Germline V gene lookup returns CDR1 MGHDK and CDR2 SYGVNS. The V segment lost 4 bases and the J segment 4 bases; nucleotides outside the gene matches: 2. The CDR3 spans 14 residues. The CDR3 loop is CASSGQGTTGELFF. The CDR3 region has the DNA TGTGCCAGCAGTGGACAGGGGACCACCGGGGAGCTGTTTTTT.

The CDR3 nucleotides read TGCAGTGGAAAGGCGGGCGGTGAGCAGTTCTTC. Residues: CSGKAGGEQFF. The chain uses TRBV20-1 and TRBJ2-1; D may be TRBD2 (5 bases). The CDR3 loop spans 11 amino acids. The V and J ends lost 7 bases and 9 bases respectively, with 13 bases between them. CDR1 DFQATT and CDR2 SNEGSKA come from the germline V gene (reference sequence).

The rearrangement joins TRBV7-2 to TRBJ2-3, with 10 nucleotides matching TRBD2. There are 15 residues in the CDR3. Germline lookup yields CDR1 SGHTA and CDR2 FQGNSA. J was trimmed by 7 bases and V by 0 bases; bases with no gene match: 4. Here the CDR3 reads CASSLALAGANTQYF. CDR3 in DNA: TGTGCCAGCAGCTTAGCGCTAGCGGGGGCTAATACGCAGTATTTT.

The J gene is TRBJ2-3, the V gene TRBV5-6; TRBD2 matches 8 bases. CDR3 size: 14 residues. The V and J ends lost 0 bases and 4 bases, in that order; junction bases with no gene match: 1. Germline V CDR1 and CDR2: SGHDT, YYEEEE. The CDR3 DNA sequence: TGTGCCAGCAGCTTGGGGCGGGAGGCAGATACGCAGTATTTT. Protein sequence: CASSLGREADTQYF.

As concerns this clone: The junction differs from germline at one of its ends, possibly a read error. CDR3 sequence: CASSLGNRAPDEAF. The CDR3 DNA follows: TGTGCCAGCAGCTTGGGCAACCGCGCCCCCGACGAGGCCTTT. The chain carries TRBV5-6 and TRBJ1-3; D gene uncertain. The V gene's germline CDR1 is SGHDT and CDR2 YYEEEE. The CDR3 consists of 14 residues.

This chain joins TRBV6-1 and TRBJ2-3; 8 nucleotides align to TRBD1. The CDR3 totals 13 residues. J lost 9 bases, V lost 3 bases, and 5 bases had no gene match. Germline assignment: CDR1 MNHNS and CDR2 SASEGT. The CDR3 DNA reads as TGTGCCAGCAGTGAGTCTGGACAGGGCACGCAGTATTTT. Protein sequence: CASSESGQGTQYF.

The chain is built from TRBV5-6 and TRBJ2-7; TRBD1 matches at 8 bases. V dropped 4 bases and J dropped 2; count of bases not matched to a gene: 8. CDR1 and CDR2 from the germline V gene are SGHDT and YYEEEE. The CDR3 extends over 15 amino acids. The CDR3 reads CASSATGTGTYEQYF. DNA for the CDR3: TGTGCCAGCAGCGCGACCGGGACAGGAACCTACGAGCAGTACTTC.

The chain recombines TRBV6-6 with TRBJ1-3; a possible D gene is TRBD1 (5 bases). V gave up 10 bases and J gave up 2 bases, with 12 bases separating them. Germline V lookup: CDR1 MNHNY, CDR2 SVGAGI (reference sequence). This CDR3 contains 13 residues. CDR3 nucleotides: TGTGCCACCCAGCCGGGGGCTGGAAACACCATATATTTT. Its translation is CATQPGAGNTIYF.

V gene TRBV18 combines with J gene TRBJ2-7; 7 bases agree with TRBD1. The V segment lost 1 base and the J segment 3 bases; nucleotides outside the gene matches: 3. The CDR3 loop spans 14 amino acids. The V gene's germline CDR1 is KGHSH and CDR2 LQKENI. CDR3 amino acids: CASSPQGAFYEQYF. The CDR3 nucleotides read TGTGCCAGCTCACCACAGGGGGCCTTCTACGAGCAGTACTTC.

This chain connects TRBV18 to TRBJ1-2; D remains unclear. Germline V lookup: CDR1 KGHSH, CDR2 LQKENI. The ends were cut back, 3 bases at V and 6 bases at J, with 17 bases in the middle. The CDR3 spans 15 residues. The CDR3 is CASSPTPALEDGYTF. CDR3 nucleotides: TGTGCCAGCTCACCCACCCCAGCGCTTGAGGATGGCTACACCTTC.

The CDR3 region is CASSKARGGWINEQYF. CDR3 nucleotide sequence: TGTGCCAGCAGCAAAGCTAGGGGGGGGTGGATCAACGAGCAGTACTTC. This sequence joins TRBV21-1 and TRBJ2-7; TRBD2, the table's D call, was not compared with the DNA. TRBV21-1 is a pseudogene. The CDR3 runs 16 residues.

The DNA for the CDR3 is TGTGCCAGCAATGGGCGGGGCTTCCAAGAGACCCAGTACTTC. Its protein is CASNGRGFQETQYF. The chain has TRBV2 and TRBJ2-5; tentative D call: TRBD2 (6 bases). Germline V lookup: CDR1 SNHLY, CDR2 FYNNEI. The V and J ends lost 7 bases and 1 base respectively, with 13 bases between them. CDR3 length equals 14 residues.

The chain uses TRBV7-8 and TRBJ1-1; 8 nucleotides match TRBD1. CDR3 length equals 15 residues. Germline values: CDR1 SGHVS, CDR2 FQNEAQ. The V gene end was trimmed by 5 bases and the J gene end by 4 bases; junction bases not matched to a gene: 9. The CDR3 DNA is TGTGCCAGCAGCGGACCAGGGGGCGCGACCACTGAAGCTTTCTTT. It encodes CASSGPGGATTEAFF. Complete variable domain (other parts from reference TRBV7-8 and TRBJ1-1): GAGVSQSPRYKVAKRGQDVALRCDPISGHVSLFWYQQALGQGPEFLTYFQNEAQLDKSGLPSDRFFAERPEGSVSTLKIQRTQQEDSAVYLCASSGPGGATTEAFFGQGTRLTVV.

CDR3 loop: CASSFSISYEQYF. In DNA form, the CDR3 reads TGTGCCAGCAGTTTTTCCATCAGCTACGAGCAGTACTTC. This chain uses TRBV27 with TRBJ2-7; D is unresolved. This CDR3 is 13 amino acids long. From germline, CDR1 is MNHEY and CDR2 SMNVEV (reference sequence). V lost 3 bases, J lost 3 bases, and 9 bases lay in between.

V gene TRBV5-5 combines with J gene TRBJ2-7; tentatively, D is TRBD2 (7 bases). V was shortened by 6 bases and J by 3 bases, with 25 bases between the two germline ends. The CDR3 is 17 residues long. Germline V lookup: CDR1 SGHKS, CDR2 YYEKEE (reference sequence). For the CDR3, the DNA is TGTGCCAGCACCTTACAAGGGGGGGCCAGCCGGTTCTACGAGCAGTACTTC. It translates to CASTLQGGASRFYEQYF.

The gene calls are TRBV29-1 and TRBJ1-5; TRBD1 aligns across 11 bases. The CDR3 length is 16 residues. Germline loops: CDR1 SQVTM, CDR2 ANQGSEA. Trimming at V came to 5 bases and at J to 3 bases, leaving 9 bases not matched to a gene. The CDR3 DNA is TGCAGCGTTATAATAGGGACAGGGGGTACCAATCAGCCCCAGCATTTT. It yields the protein CSVIIGTGGTNQPQHF. Looking up the rest from reference TRBV29-1 and TRBJ1-5 gives the full variable domain: SAVISQKPSRDICQRGTSLTIQCQVDSQVTMMFWYRQQPGQSLTLIATANQGSEATYESGFVIDKFPISRPNLTFSTLTVSNMSPEDSSIYLCSVIIGTGGTNQPQHFGDGTRLSIL.

J is TRBJ2-5 and V is TRBV24-1; TRBD1 matches at 9 bases. The trim removed 9 bases at V and 2 bases at J, leaving 6 bases unmatched. There are 14 residues in the CDR3. Germline V CDR1 and CDR2: KGHDR, SFDVKD. The CDR3 reads CATEGQGGQETQYF. In DNA, the CDR3 is TGTGCCACCGAGGGACAGGGTGGGCAAGAGACCCAGTACTTC.

The chain carries TRBV5-1 and TRBJ1-1, with 9 bases that match TRBD1. V was pared by 4 bases and J by 4 bases, with 5 bases of the junction left unmatched. The CDR3 extends over 14 amino acids. CDR1 is SGHRS, CDR2 YFSETQ, per germline. CDR3 amino acids: CASSRDRAVTEAFF. The CDR3, as DNA: TGCGCCAGCAGCAGGGACAGGGCAGTCACTGAAGCTTTCTTT. The full variable domain, rest sourced from reference TRBV5-1 and TRBJ1-1, is KAGVTQTPRYLIKTRGQQVTLSCSPISGHRSVSWYQQTPGQGLQFLFEYFSETQRNKGNFPGRFSGRQFSNSRSEMNVSTLELGDSALYLCASSRDRAVTEAFFGQGTRLTVV.

V and J are TRBV29-1 and TRBJ2-2, with 12 nucleotides matching TRBD2. V gave up 4 bases and J gave up 7 bases; unmatched junction bases: 4. This CDR3 is built from 14 residues. The germline gives CDR1 SQVTM, CDR2 ANQGSEA. The CDR3 protein is CSVAPSGRDGELFF. As DNA, the CDR3 is TGCAGCGTTGCCCCTAGCGGGAGGGACGGGGAGCTGTTTTTT.

This chain links TRBV5-1 with TRBJ2-3; TRBD1 agrees at 8 bases. The length of the CDR3 is 15 residues. Germline assignment: CDR1 SGHRS and CDR2 YFSETQ. Losses at the gene ends were 5 bases for V and 6 bases for J; bases not matched to a gene: 11. CDR3 sequence: CASRPPGGRLDTQYF. In nucleotides, the CDR3 is TGCGCCAGCAGACCCCCAGGGGGCCGGTTGGATACGCAGTATTTT. The full variable domain, rest sourced from reference TRBV5-1 and TRBJ2-3, is KAGVTQTPRYLIKTRGQQVTLSCSPISGHRSVSWYQQTPGQGLQFLFEYFSETQRNKGNFPGRFSGRQFSNSRSEMNVSTLELGDSALYLCASRPPGGRLDTQYFGPGTRLTVL.

The chain uses TRBV28 and TRBJ2-7, with D uncertain. CDR3 size: 12 residues. V was pared by 7 bases and J by 3 bases, with 10 bases between. Per the germline V gene, CDR1 is MDHEN and CDR2 is SYDVKM. The CDR3 sequence: CASTLGHYEQYF. The CDR3 DNA reads TGTGCCAGCACCCTGGGCCACTACGAGCAGTACTTC.

This clone has just one count. This chain connects TRBV12-3 or TRBV12-4 to TRBJ1-2; D not certain. The CDR3 extends over 13 amino acids. V was clipped by 5 bases and J by 4 bases, with 11 bases between them. CDR3 in amino acids: CASSLDGGYGYTF. The DNA for the CDR3 is TGTGCCAGCAGTCTCGACGGCGGCTATGGCTACACCTTC.